The next 16 T cell receptor beta chains were all read from a single sample in a study of PD-1 blockade in classical Hodgkin lymphoma. Data came from immunoSEQ multiplex PCR; TCRdb stores just in-frame clones and leaves some out. This table has about 41,000 clones, over 70% appearing once. No patient escaped relapse after autologous stem cell transplantation, and brentuximab vedotin exposure varied. The material was peripheral blood mononuclear cells (PBMCs), obtained at baseline. The source is a human donor with classical Hodgkin lymphoma.

The chain employs TRBV28 and TRBJ1-2; D unresolved. Per the germline V gene, CDR1 is MDHEN and CDR2 is SYDVKM. This CDR3 contains 17 residues. V dropped 3 bases and J dropped 7 bases, with 24 bases sitting between them. The CDR3 reads CASSFPPGGDRSSGYTF. CDR3 in DNA: TGTGCCAGCAGTTTCCCTCCGGGCGGGGATCGTTCTTCTGGCTACACCTTC.

The V and J genes are TRBV6-5 and TRBJ1-1; TRBD1 matches 7 bases. The CDR3 loop spans 15 amino acids. Germline V lookup: CDR1 MNHEY, CDR2 SVGAGI. V trimming: 4 bases; J trimming: 4 bases; junction bases outside the gene matches: 9. CDR3 sequence: CASSSLTGIGTEAFF. CDR3 bases: TGTGCCAGCAGTTCCTTGACAGGGATAGGCACTGAAGCTTTCTTT.

The rearrangement uses TRBV29-1 and TRBJ2-3; D is possibly TRBD2 (5 bases). Germline CDR1 reads SQVTM; CDR2 reads ANQGSEA. V shed 4 bases and J shed 9 bases, with 5 bases lying between them. The CDR3 spans 9 residues. The CDR3 loop is CSVAGTQYF. The CDR3 nucleotides read TGCAGCGTTGCGGGAACGCAGTATTTT.

This chain links TRBV6-5 with TRBJ1-1; TRBD1 aligns across 9 bases. CDR1 MNHEY and CDR2 SVGAGI come from the germline V gene. The CDR3 has 14 amino acids. V shed 5 bases, J shed 4 bases, and the junction held 5 bases outside the gene matches. The CDR3 region has the DNA TGTGCCAGCAGTACTCGGACAGGGGCCACTGAAGCTTTCTTT. It translates to CASSTRTGATEAFF.

The V and J genes are TRBV7-3 and TRBJ2-2; 13 nucleotides align to TRBD2. V was clipped by 5 bases and J by 6 bases; unmatched bases: 9. The CDR3 runs 17 residues. Looked up from germline, CDR1 is SGHTA and CDR2 is FQGTGA. CDR3 DNA: TGTGCCAGCAGCCCAGGACTAGCGGGAGTAGGACCCGGGGAGCTGTTTTTT. This encodes CASSPGLAGVGPGELFF.

The J gene is TRBJ2-3, the V gene TRBV27, with 7 bases lining up with TRBD2. The germline V gene has CDR1 MNHEY and CDR2 SMNVEV (reference sequence). This CDR3 spans 15 amino acids. The junction had 11 bases not matched to a gene; V was cut back by 7 bases and J by 4 bases. In nucleotides, the CDR3 is TGTGCCAGCAAGGGTACGCGGGAGAAAGCAGATACGCAGTATTTT. This encodes CASKGTREKADTQYF.

This chain links TRBV7-2 with TRBJ2-1; D call uncertain. V lost 1 base, J lost 9 bases, and 10 bases lay in between. The CDR3 sequence is 13 residues long. Germline loops: CDR1 SGHTA, CDR2 FQGNSA. The CDR3 region has the DNA TGTGCCAGCAGCTTAGTCAGGCCCTTTGAGCAGTTCTTC. It encodes CASSLVRPFEQFF.

This chain uses TRBV27 with TRBJ1-2, with D possibly being TRBD1 (6 bases). The CDR3 has 16 amino acids. The ends were cut back, 3 bases at V and 4 bases at J, with 18 bases in the middle. The germline gives CDR1 MNHEY, CDR2 SMNVEV (reference sequence). Here the CDR3 reads CASSFGQGTGTYGYTF. CDR3 nucleotides: TGTGCCAGCAGTTTCGGGCAGGGTACAGGGACCTATGGCTACACCTTC.

This chain links TRBV19 with TRBJ1-5; D is unclear. Germline V CDR1 and CDR2: LNHDA, SQIVND (reference sequence). V was pared by 3 bases and J by 6 bases, with 15 bases between. The CDR3 totals 15 residues. In nucleotides, the CDR3 is TGTGCCAGTAGTATGGGGAGCCCGGGCAGTCAGCCCCAGCATTTT. Protein: CASSMGSPGSQPQHF.

The chain joins TRBV6-5 to TRBJ2-7; D perhaps matches TRBD1 (6 bases). The CDR3 length is 12 residues. Germline CDR1 and CDR2: MNHEY and SVGAGI. The V gene lost 6 bases and the J gene lost 3 bases, with 9 bases spanning the gap. The chain's CDR3 is CASRRTVYEQYF. The CDR3 DNA reads TGTGCCAGCAGGAGGACAGTCTACGAGCAGTACTTC.

V gene TRBV27 combines with J gene TRBJ2-7, with TRBD2 identical over 7 bases. CDR3 length: 16 residues. The germline gives CDR1 MNHEY, CDR2 SMNVEV (reference sequence). Losses at the gene ends were 3 bases for V and 0 bases for J; bases not matched to a gene: 8. The chain's CDR3 is CASSFLSGGGSYEQYF. CDR3 sequence (DNA): TGTGCCAGCAGTTTTCTTTCGGGAGGAGGCTCCTACGAGCAGTACTTC.

The chain couples TRBV4-1 to TRBJ1-1; a weak D match, TRBD1 (6 bases). CDR1 is MGHRA, CDR2 YSYEKL, per germline. V lost 1 base, J lost 4 bases, and 13 bases lay in between. CDR3 length: 15 residues. As DNA, the CDR3 is TGCGCCAGCAGCCAAGCTTTAGGCAGGGGCACTGAAGCTTTCTTT. It yields the protein CASSQALGRGTEAFF.

J is TRBJ1-4 and V is TRBV5-6; possible D gene TRBD1, 5 bases. The V gene lost 2 bases and the J gene lost 10 bases, with 12 bases spanning the gap. The CDR3 consists of 13 residues. CDR1 SGHDT and CDR2 YYEEEE come from the germline V gene. CDR3 loop: CASSLSYGGKLFF. Written as DNA, the CDR3 is TGTGCCAGCAGCTTATCTTACGGGGGAAAACTGTTTTTT.

V usage is TRBV7-6 and J usage is TRBJ2-2; no clear D gene. Trimming cost V 1 base and J 6 bases, with 9 bases left between them. This CDR3 is 14 amino acids long. Germline CDR1 and CDR2: SGHVS and FNYEAQ. CDR3 residues: CASSLVVGSGELFF. The CDR3 nucleotides read TGTGCCAGCAGCTTAGTTGTGGGGTCCGGGGAGCTGTTTTTT.

The CDR3, as DNA: TGTGCCAGCAGTGAAGGAGGGGGTAGGACTGAAGCTTTCTTT. It encodes CASSEGGGRTEAFF. V and J are TRBV2 and TRBJ1-1; D is possibly TRBD1 (6 bases). This CDR3 is built from 14 residues. Looked up from germline, CDR1 is SNHLY and CDR2 is FYNNEI. Trimming took off 1 base at V and 5 bases at J, with 11 bases between the two ends. The variable domain in full, completed from reference TRBV2 and TRBJ1-1, reads EPEVTQTPSHQVTQMGQEVILRCVPISNHLYFYWYRQILGQKVEFLVSFYNNEISEKSEIFDDQFSVERPDGSNFTLKIRSTKLEDSAMYFCASSEGGGRTEAFFGQGTRLTVV.

The chain couples TRBV7-2 to TRBJ1-3; no clear D gene. This CDR3 region has 18 residues. Deletions cut 5 bases from V and 0 bases from J, with 20 bases between. Germline values: CDR1 SGHTA, CDR2 FQGNSA. CDR3 amino acids: CASSLSTRPLRSGNTIYF. CDR3 in DNA: TGTGCCAGCAGCCTATCCACCCGTCCCCTCCGCTCTGGAAACACCATATATTTT.